This TCR beta chain was found in a study of blood T cell repertoires in COVID-19. This clone was seen a few times. Original data processing: Reference gene primer amplification gave nucleated cell count estimates. Assay: immunoSEQ multiplex PCR; the TCRdb copy retains only in-frame clones and omits some. The V and J calls and the clone size are those of that table, but D and trimming were determined from the DNA. There are about 150,000 clones in the sample; around 84% occur only once, and roughly 2.6% lies in the top ten. CDR1 KGHDR and CDR2 SFDVKD come from the germline V gene. With 10 bases removed from V and 0 bases from J, the gap between germline ends came to 11 bases. CDR3 length equals 14 residues.

The receptor comes from a human donor with acute or convalescent COVID-19. The donor label of this sample is uncertain. The chain uses TRBV24-1 and TRBJ2-2; possible D gene TRBD1, 6 bases. The sample consisted of peripheral blood. DNA of the CDR3: TGTGCCACACGGACAGCCTCGAACACCGGGGAGCTGTTTTTT. Translating it yields CATRTASNTGELFF.